These 24 T cell receptor beta chains came from one sample sequenced in a study of PD-1 blockade in mismatch repair-deficient tumors. Produced via immunoSEQ multiplex PCR; TCRdb's table is partial and in-frame only. This table holds around 30,000 clones, 80% found once. The specimen was PBMCs, collected less than 7 weeks after starting pembrolizumab. These receptors came from an adult with mismatch repair-deficient cancer.

This chain links TRBV2 with TRBJ1-6; TRBD1 matches at 8 bases. Germline V gives CDR1 SNHLY, CDR2 FYNNEI. The CDR3 totals 13 residues. After removal of 8 bases from V and 5 bases from J, the junction contained 2 bases not matched to a gene. CDR3 in amino acids: CASSGQDNSPLHF. CDR3 nucleotides: TGTGCCAGCTCGGGACAGGATAATTCACCCCTCCACTTT.

This rearrangement joins TRBV27 to TRBJ1-5; a possible D gene is TRBD1 (6 bases). V lost 3 bases to trimming and J lost 2 bases, with 11 bases between them. Germline V CDR1 and CDR2: MNHEY, SMNVEV (reference sequence). This CDR3 comprises 15 residues. CDR3 bases: TGTGCCAGCAGTTTGCAGGGGCTGGGCAATCAGCCCCAGCATTTT. Translating gives CASSLQGLGNQPQHF.

The rearrangement uses TRBV6-5 and TRBJ2-3; the D gene is possibly TRBD2 (5 bases). The V gene's germline CDR1 is MNHEY and CDR2 SVGAGI. The V end was cut by 6 bases, the J end by 5 bases, with 18 bases between. The CDR3 loop spans 15 amino acids. CDR3 nucleotides: TGTGCCAGCAGCCCCAGAGACCCACGGGGAGATACGCAGTATTTT. Amino acids: CASSPRDPRGDTQYF.

The chain combines TRBV29-1 with TRBJ2-2; D not resolved. Germline CDR1 SQVTM, CDR2 ANQGSEA. CDR3 length: 14 residues. The germline V and J ends were trimmed by 8 bases and 0 bases, with 13 bases remaining between them. CDR3 sequence reads: CSSRDNSNTGELFF. For the CDR3, the DNA is TGCAGCTCAAGAGACAACTCGAACACCGGGGAGCTGTTTTTT.

This clone was detected only once. V and J are TRBV25-1 and TRBJ2-3; perhaps TRBD1 as D (6 bases). Germline V gene data show CDR1 as MGHDK and CDR2 as SYGVNS. The CDR3 has 11 amino acids. Trimming stripped 7 bases from V and 7 bases from J, with 9 bases between. The CDR3 nucleotides read TGTGCCAGCACAAGGGGGAATACGCAGTATTTT. Residues: CASTRGNTQYF. The full variable domain, completed using reference TRBV25-1 and TRBJ2-3, is EADIYQTPRYLVIGTGKKITLECSQTMGHDKMYWYQQDPGMELHLIHYSYGVNSTEKGDLSSESTVSRIRTEHFPLTLESARPSHTSQYLCASTRGNTQYFGPGTRLTVL.

The gene calls are TRBV28 and TRBJ1-4; D ambiguous. Germline CDR1 is MDHEN and CDR2 is SYDVKM. The CDR3 covers 16 residues. Trimming cost V 0 bases and J 7 bases, with 15 bases left between them. The CDR3 DNA follows: TGTGCCAGCAGTTTATGGTCCGGGAGGCAGGTTGAAAAACTGTTTTTT. Its translation is CASSLWSGRQVEKLFF.

This clone was counted a single time. The chain is built from TRBV27 and TRBJ2-2, with D tentatively TRBD2 (5 bases). The CDR3 runs to 13 residues. The germline V gene has CDR1 MNHEY and CDR2 SMNVEV (reference sequence). CDR3 loop: CPYSGRGTGELFF. Here the CDR3 DNA reads TGTCCTTACTCGGGGAGAGGTACCGGGGAGCTGTTTTTT.

J is TRBJ1-6 and V is TRBV28; 7 bases match TRBD1. V lost 1 base, J lost 10 bases, and 7 bases stayed unmatched. CDR1 is MDHEN, CDR2 SYDVKM, per germline. The CDR3 covers 15 residues. This CDR3 reads CASSLLDRVDSPLHF. The DNA for the CDR3 is TGTGCCAGCAGTTTATTAGACAGGGTCGACTCACCCCTCCACTTT.

This chain connects TRBV18 to TRBJ2-5; D perhaps matches TRBD2 (5 bases). Trimming took 2 bases from V and 5 from J, leaving 12 bases between them. There are 14 residues in the CDR3. In germline, CDR1 is KGHSH, CDR2 LQKENI. The CDR3 region is CASSPEGMRETQYF. The CDR3 DNA follows: TGTGCCAGCTCACCAGAGGGAATGAGGGAGACCCAGTACTTC.

V is TRBV27 and J is TRBJ2-2; 11 bases agree with TRBD2. Trimming removed 4 bases from V and 7 bases from J; junction bases left unmatched: 8. CDR1 and CDR2 (germline): MNHEY, SMNVEV (reference sequence). The CDR3 totals 16 residues. The CDR3 nucleotides read TGTGCCAGCAGTTCCCACCAAGGACTAGCGGGCGGGGAGCTGTTTTTT. Its protein product is CASSSHQGLAGGELFF.

J is TRBJ2-7 and V is TRBV5-1, with TRBD1 matching 10 bases. This CDR3 comprises 15 residues. In germline, CDR1 is SGHRS, CDR2 YFSETQ. V dropped 0 bases and J dropped 6; count of bases not matched to a gene: 6. The DNA of the CDR3 is TGCGCCAGCAGCTTGGAGGGACAGGGGTCGCGCGAGCAGTACTTC. It translates to CASSLEGQGSREQYF.

The chain recombines TRBV18 with TRBJ2-1, with 9 bases fitting TRBD2. The V and J ends lost 2 bases and 8 bases, in that order; junction bases with no gene match: 10. The germline V gene has CDR1 KGHSH and CDR2 LQKENI. The CDR3 has 16 amino acids. This CDR3 reads CASSPIGVAGEYEQFF. The DNA for the CDR3 is TGTGCCAGCTCACCAATCGGAGTAGCGGGAGAATATGAGCAGTTCTTC.

The chain uses TRBV7-9 and TRBJ2-1, with 9 nucleotides matching TRBD1. Germline lookup yields CDR1 SEHNR and CDR2 FQNEAQ (reference sequence). CDR3 length equals 16 residues. V shed 4 bases, J shed 10 bases, and the junction held 14 bases outside the gene matches. CDR3 amino acids: CASSSPTGGARLEQFF. CDR3 in DNA: TGTGCCAGCAGCTCACCTACAGGGGGCGCAAGGTTAGAGCAGTTCTTC.

J is TRBJ1-5 and V is TRBV19; the D gene is possibly TRBD1 (6 bases). V was trimmed by 4 bases and J by 4 bases, leaving 11 bases between them. Germline V gives CDR1 LNHDA, CDR2 SQIVND (reference sequence). CDR3 length: 14 residues. The CDR3 loop reads CASSTQGRNQPQHF. CDR3 nucleotide sequence: TGTGCCAGTAGTACACAGGGACGGAATCAGCCCCAGCATTTT.

The CDR3 here is CASSRRSGRGDEQFF. CDR3 coding DNA: TGTGCCAGCAGCCGCCGAAGCGGGAGGGGGGATGAGCAGTTCTTC. The V call is TRBV7-9, the J call TRBJ2-1, with 10 bases matching TRBD2. Germline CDR1 reads SEHNR; CDR2 reads FQNEAQ (reference sequence). The CDR3 runs 15 residues. V lost 5 bases, J lost 8 bases, and 9 bases stayed unmatched.

The chain carries TRBV2 and TRBJ2-1, with 9 bases fitting TRBD2. The V gene end was trimmed by 10 bases and the J gene end by 10 bases; junction bases not matched to a gene: 14. Germline V gene sequence: CDR1 SNHLY, CDR2 FYNNEI. CDR3 length equals 14 residues. The CDR3 DNA is TGTGCCACAGGAAGTAGCGGGAGAACTTGGGAGCAGTTCTTC. Translation gives CATGSSGRTWEQFF.

The gene calls are TRBV19 and TRBJ1-4, with TRBD1 matching over 8 bases. Germline CDR1 LNHDA, CDR2 SQIVND (reference sequence). The V segment lost 1 base and the J segment 9 bases; nucleotides outside the gene matches: 10. The CDR3 is made up of 16 amino acids. CDR3 nucleotides: TGTGCCAGTAGTATAGGCGGTCAGGGGGCGAGGAAAAAACTGTTTTTT. This encodes CASSIGGQGARKKLFF.

This clone was observed a few times. The J gene is TRBJ2-7, the V gene TRBV7-2; possible D gene TRBD1, 6 bases. The CDR3 totals 14 residues. Germline CDR1 SGHTA, CDR2 FQGNSA. V lost 2 bases, J lost 3 bases, and 11 bases lay in between. In nucleotides, the CDR3 is TGTGCCAGCAGCTTAAGTCAGGGGTTCTACGAGCAGTACTTC. The encoded protein is CASSLSQGFYEQYF.

The rearrangement joins TRBV7-2 to TRBJ2-5; 8 positions agree with TRBD2. With 8 bases clipped from V and 1 base from J, the junction kept 9 bases outside the gene matches. Germline CDR1 SGHTA, CDR2 FQGNSA. There are 15 residues in the CDR3. The CDR3 DNA reads TGTGCCAGCGCCTGGGCTAGCGGGCCCCAAGAGACCCAGTACTTC. It specifies CASAWASGPQETQYF.

The V call is TRBV28, the J call TRBJ2-7; tentatively, D is TRBD1 (5 bases). The CDR3 runs 13 residues. Germline V gene sequence: CDR1 MDHEN, CDR2 SYDVKM. The ends were cut back, 4 bases at V and 6 bases at J, with 13 bases in the middle. In DNA, the CDR3 is TGTGCCAGCAGTTCCTGGACACCCTCCGAGCAGTACTTC. Its translation is CASSSWTPSEQYF.

Turning to this clone: A junction boundary mismatches the germline segment, possibly from a read error. CDR3 loop: CASYGTSGRQTDF. Here the CDR3 DNA reads TGTGCCAGCTACGGGACTAGCGGGAGGCAAACGGACTTC. V gene TRBV28 combines with J gene TRBJ2-7; 15 bases fit TRBD2. In germline, CDR1 is MDHEN, CDR2 SYDVKM. The CDR3 is 13 residues long. Complete variable domain (other parts from reference TRBV28 and TRBJ2-7): DVKVTQSSRYLVKRTGEKVFLECVQDMDHENMFWYRQDPGLGLRLIYFSYDVKMKEKGDIPEGYSVSREKKERFSLILESASTNQTSMYLCASYGTSGRQTDFGPGTRLTVT.

In its sample, this clone was seen once. The gene calls are TRBV19 and TRBJ1-1, with 8 bases that match TRBD1. Looked up from germline, CDR1 is LNHDA and CDR2 is SQIVND (reference sequence). V lost 9 bases, J lost 0 bases, and 15 bases stayed unmatched. The CDR3 loop spans 17 amino acids. The CDR3 reads CASVTWDRYKLNTEAFF. CDR3 in DNA: TGTGCCAGCGTGACTTGGGACAGGTATAAGTTGAACACTGAAGCTTTCTTT.

The chain employs TRBV14 and TRBJ1-1, with a tentative D call TRBD1 (5 bases). From germline, CDR1 is SGHDN and CDR2 FVKESK. This CDR3 contains 14 residues. The V gene lost 4 bases and the J gene lost 0 bases, with 9 bases spanning the gap. The CDR3 DNA reads as TGTGCCAGCAGCCTCTCAGGGATGAACACTGAAGCTTTCTTT. Translation gives CASSLSGMNTEAFF.

This clone was detected only once. The chain carries TRBV30 and TRBJ1-1; D is unclear. V lost 5 bases, J lost 1 base, and 5 bases lay in between. Germline CDR1 and CDR2: GTSNPN and SVGIG (reference sequence). This CDR3 is built from 11 residues. CDR3 amino acids: CAWSWNTEAFF. CDR3 in DNA: TGTGCCTGGTCGTGGAACACTGAAGCTTTCTTT.